This TCR beta chain was recovered during a study of shared clonotypes between healthy human individuals. The CDR3 has 11 residues. Germline CDR1 is SQVTM and CDR2 is ANQGSEA. V lost 5 bases and J lost 9; bases outside the gene matches: 3. Assay: immunoSEQ multiplex PCR; the TCRdb copy retains only in-frame clones and omits some. The sample yields approximately 710,000 clones, about 92% seen once. This clonotype originated in a man younger than 35 in good health. Some clones in this sample may be carry-over from other donors' samples. The specimen sequenced was memory CD8+ T cells from PBMCs. Described subset: CD45RO+ cells pooled with CCR7-negative TemRA cells. The chain has TRBV29-1 and TRBJ2-1; TRBD2 agrees at 8 bases. The CDR3 loop is CSVPAGVEQFF. The CDR3 nucleotides are TGCAGCGTTCCAGCGGGGGTTGAGCAGTTCTTC.